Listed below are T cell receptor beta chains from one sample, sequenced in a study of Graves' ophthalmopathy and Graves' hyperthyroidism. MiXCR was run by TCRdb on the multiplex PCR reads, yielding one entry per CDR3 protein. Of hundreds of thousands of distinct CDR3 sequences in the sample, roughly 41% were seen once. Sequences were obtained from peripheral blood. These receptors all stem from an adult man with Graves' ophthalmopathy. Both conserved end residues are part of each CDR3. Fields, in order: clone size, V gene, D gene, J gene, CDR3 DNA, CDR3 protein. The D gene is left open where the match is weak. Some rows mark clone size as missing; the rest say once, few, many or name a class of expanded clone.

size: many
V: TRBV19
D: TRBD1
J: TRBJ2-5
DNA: TGTGCCAGTGGGACAGGGGGCGCCGGGGAGACCCAGTACTTC
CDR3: CASGTGGAGETQYF

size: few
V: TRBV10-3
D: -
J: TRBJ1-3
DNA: TGTGCCAGCAGAGCCCTTTCCTCTGGAAACACCATATATTTT
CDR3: CASRALSSGNTIYF

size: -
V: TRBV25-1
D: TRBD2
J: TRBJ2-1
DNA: TGTGCCAGCAGCTTGAACGGGAGGGCCTACAATGAGCAGTTCTTC
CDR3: CASSLNGRAYNEQFF

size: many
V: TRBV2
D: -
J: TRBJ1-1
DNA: TGTGCCAGCAGTGATCTGGGGGGGACTGAAGCTTTCTTT
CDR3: CASSDLGGTEAFF

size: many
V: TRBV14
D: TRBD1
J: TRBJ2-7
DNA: TGTGCCAGCAGCCCCGGGACAGCGGTATACGAGCAGTACTTC
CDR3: CASSPGTAVYEQYF

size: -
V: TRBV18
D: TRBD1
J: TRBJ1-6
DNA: TGTGCCAGCTCACCTATCCCGGACAGGGAGCTCCACTTT
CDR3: CASSPIPDRELHF

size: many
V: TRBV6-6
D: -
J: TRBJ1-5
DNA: TGTGCCAGCAGTTACAGGCAGGGGTCTCCCGGGGCCCAGCATTTT
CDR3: CASSYRQGSPGAQHF

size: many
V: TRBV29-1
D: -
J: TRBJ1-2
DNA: TGCAGCGTCCTAGATACCGGGGTATACACCTTC
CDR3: CSVLDTGVYTF

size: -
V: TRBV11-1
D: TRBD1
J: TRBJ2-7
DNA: TGTGCCAGCAGCCAGGATCCCCCGACAGGGAAGATACGGGAGCAGTACTTC
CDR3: CASSQDPPTGKIREQYF

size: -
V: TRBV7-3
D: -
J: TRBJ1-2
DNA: TGTGCCAGCAGCTTGGTAGGTGGGACGGAGTATGGCTACACCTTC
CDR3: CASSLVGGTEYGYTF

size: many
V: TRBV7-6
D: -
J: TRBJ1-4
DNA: TGTGCCAGCAGCTTAGATCCAGGCAGTGAAAAACTGTTTTTT
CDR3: CASSLDPGSEKLFF

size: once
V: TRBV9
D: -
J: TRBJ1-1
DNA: TGTGCCAGCAGCAAAGAGGGCGGCACTGAAGCTTTCTTT
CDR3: CASSKEGGTEAFF

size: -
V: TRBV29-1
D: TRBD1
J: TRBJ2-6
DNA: TGCAGCGTTTACAGGGGTTTGAACACTGAAGCTTTC
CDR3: CSVYRGLNTEAF

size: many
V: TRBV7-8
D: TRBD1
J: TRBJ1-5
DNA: TGTGCCAGCAGCTCCAGGGGGGATCAGCCCCAGCATTTT
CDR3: CASSSRGDQPQHF

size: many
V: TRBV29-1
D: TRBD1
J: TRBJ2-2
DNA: TGCAGCGCCCGGGGAGGACAGGGGAACACCGGGGAGCTGTTTTTT
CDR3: CSARGGQGNTGELFF

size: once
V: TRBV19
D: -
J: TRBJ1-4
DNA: TGTGCCAGTAGTATAGAGAGGAGGTTTGAAAAACTGTTTTTT
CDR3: CASSIERRFEKLFF

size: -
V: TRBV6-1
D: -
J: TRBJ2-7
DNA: TGTGCCAGCAGTTACCCCCCGAGACAGGACTCCTACGAGCAGTACTTC
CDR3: CASSYPPRQDSYEQYF

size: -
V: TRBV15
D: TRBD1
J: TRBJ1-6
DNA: TGTGCCACCAGGACCGGGACAGGTGGTTCACCCCTCCACTTT
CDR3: CATRTGTGGSPLHF

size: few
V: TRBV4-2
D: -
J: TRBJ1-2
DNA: TGTGCCAGCAGCCCCCCGGGGGATCTCTATGGCTACACCTTC
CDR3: CASSPPGDLYGYTF

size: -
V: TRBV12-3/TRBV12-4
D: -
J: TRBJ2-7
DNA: TGTGCCAGCAGTTTTAGTGTTGGGACTCTTGGCTCCTACGAGCAGTGCTTC
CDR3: CASSFSVGTLGSYEQCF

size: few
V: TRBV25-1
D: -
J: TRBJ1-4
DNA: TGCGCCAGCAGCTTGGGTCAAGGCCGGGATGAAAAACTGTTTTTT
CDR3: CASSLGQGRDEKLFF

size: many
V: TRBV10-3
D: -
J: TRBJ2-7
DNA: TGTGCCATCAGTGAGTCAGCTAGTGCTTCCTACGAGCAGTACTTC
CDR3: CAISESASASYEQYF

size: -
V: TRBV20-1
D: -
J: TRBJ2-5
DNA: TGCAGTTCACAAGGAGAAGAGACCCAGTACTTC
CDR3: CSSQGEETQYF

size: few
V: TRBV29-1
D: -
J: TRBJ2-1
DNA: TGCAGCGTTGGGGGGCCCTCCGAGCAGTTCTTC
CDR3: CSVGGPSEQFF

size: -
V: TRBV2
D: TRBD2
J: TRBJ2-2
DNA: TGTGCCAGCATTCAAAACCGGGCGGGGGGGCCCGGGGAGCTGTTTTTT
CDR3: CASIQNRAGGPGELFF

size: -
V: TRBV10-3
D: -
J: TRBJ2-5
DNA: TGTGCCATCAGGACAGGCGATCAAGAGACCCAGTACTTC
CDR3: CAIRTGDQETQYF

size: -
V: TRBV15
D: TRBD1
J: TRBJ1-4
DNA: TGTGCCACCAAGGCGGGACAGGGTTCTGAAAAACTGTTTTTT
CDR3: CATKAGQGSEKLFF

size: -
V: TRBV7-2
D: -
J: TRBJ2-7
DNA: TGTGCCAGCAGCCAAGGTGTTTCCCTCCCCTACGAGCAGTACTTC
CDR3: CASSQGVSLPYEQYF

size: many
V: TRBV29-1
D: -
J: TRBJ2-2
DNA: TGCAGCGCGACAGGTACCACCGGGGAGCTGTTTTTT
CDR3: CSATGTTGELFF

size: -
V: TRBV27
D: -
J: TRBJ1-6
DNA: TGTGCCAGCAGTTTCCTTGGCCCCTGGGGCTCACCCCTCCACTTT
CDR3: CASSFLGPWGSPLHF

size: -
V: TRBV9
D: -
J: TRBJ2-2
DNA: TGTGCCAGCAGCCTAGGGAGCAACGGGGAGCTGTTTTTT
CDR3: CASSLGSNGELFF

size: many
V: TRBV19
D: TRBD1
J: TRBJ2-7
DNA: TGTGCCAGTAACAATCAGGGACAGGGATCCGAGCAGTACTTC
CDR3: CASNNQGQGSEQYF

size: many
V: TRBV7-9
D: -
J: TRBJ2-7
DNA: TGTGCCAGCAGTTCTCCAGACAGCGAGCAGTACTTC
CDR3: CASSSPDSEQYF

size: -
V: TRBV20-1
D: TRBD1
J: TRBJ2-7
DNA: TGCAGTGCTCCCTTGGACAGGGTGTCCTACGAGCAGTACTTC
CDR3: CSAPLDRVSYEQYF

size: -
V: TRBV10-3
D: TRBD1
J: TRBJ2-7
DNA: TGTGCCAGCAGGGGGAACAGATACTACGAGCGGTACTTC
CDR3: CASRGNRYYERYF

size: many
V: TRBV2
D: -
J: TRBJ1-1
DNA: TGTGCCAGCAGTGAAAGGGTCGTGAACACTGAAGCTTTCTTT
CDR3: CASSERVVNTEAFF

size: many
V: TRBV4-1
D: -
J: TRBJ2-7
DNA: TGCGCCAGCAGCCAAGAGGGAGGTTCCTCCGAGCAGTACTTC
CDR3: CASSQEGGSSEQYF

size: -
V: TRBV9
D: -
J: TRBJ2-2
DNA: TGTGCCAGCAGCCTAAGCGGAGTGAACGCCGGGGAGCTGTTTTTT
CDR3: CASSLSGVNAGELFF

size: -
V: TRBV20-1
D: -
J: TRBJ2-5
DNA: TGCAGTGCTAGAGAACTTGGAATAGGGAACCAAGAGACCCAGTACTTC
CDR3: CSARELGIGNQETQYF

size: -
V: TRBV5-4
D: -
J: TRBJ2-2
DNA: TGTGCCAGCAGCTTGAAAGGGTCGGAGCTGTTTTTT
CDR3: CASSLKGSELFF

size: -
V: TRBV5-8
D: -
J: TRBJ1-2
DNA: TGTGCCAGCAGCTTGGGACAGCCACCAATTAACTATGGCTACACCTTC
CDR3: CASSLGQPPINYGYTF

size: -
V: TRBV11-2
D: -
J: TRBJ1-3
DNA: TGTGCCTGCAGCTTCGACAGGCCTGGAAACACCATATATTTT
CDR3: CACSFDRPGNTIYF

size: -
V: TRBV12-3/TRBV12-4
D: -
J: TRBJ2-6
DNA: TGTGCCAGCAGTTTACCGGACGGACGCTCTGGGGCCAACGTCCTGACTTTC
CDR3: CASSLPDGRSGANVLTF

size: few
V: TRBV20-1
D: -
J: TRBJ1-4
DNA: TGCAGTGCAAAGCCATATGCCAGCGCGAATCAGGTTGCAACTAATGAAAAACTGTTTTTT
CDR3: CSAKPYASANQVATNEKLFF

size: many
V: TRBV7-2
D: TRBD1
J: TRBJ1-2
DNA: TGTGCCAGCAGATCGACAGGGGGCTATGGCTACACCTTC
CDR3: CASRSTGGYGYTF

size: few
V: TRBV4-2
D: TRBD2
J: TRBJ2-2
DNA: TGTGCCAGCAGCTACCGACTAGCGGGGGCGTCGAACACCGGGGAGCTGTTTTTT
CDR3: CASSYRLAGASNTGELFF